The source of this T cell receptor (beta chain) is a study of radiotherapy plus CTLA-4 blockade in lung cancer. Study-level findings and limits: Subsequent to radiotherapy plus ipilimumab, tumor-derived TCR clones underwent expansion in blood. Among reported predictors of response, early blood T cell clone dynamics with interferon-beta performed best.

This clone was observed a few times. Its target is not known. The method was immunoSEQ multiplex PCR; TCRdb's version includes in-frame clones alone and lacks a portion of them. Of 30,000 to 40,000 clones in the sample, roughly four fifths were seen once. The CDR3 sequence is 13 residues long. Looked up from germline, CDR1 is LNHDA and CDR2 is SQIVND (reference sequence). V lost 3 bases and J 5 bases, leaving 10 bases between the germline ends. The chain combines TRBV19 with TRBJ1-1; D might be TRBD1 (6 bases). Specimen: peripheral blood, collected from a patient treated with radiotherapy plus ipilimumab. This receptor was obtained from a human donor with non-small cell lung cancer that progressed on radiotherapy plus ipilimumab. CDR3 sequence: CASSITGRTEAFF. Here the CDR3 DNA reads TGTGCCAGTAGTATCACAGGGAGGACTGAAGCTTTCTTT.